The subject of this entry is one T cell receptor (beta chain). These data belong to a study of CD8+ T cells in alopecia areata. Documented treatment: oral pan-JAK inhibitor, 5-10 mg twice daily. Following extraction, RNA underwent reverse transcription to cDNA, which served as the sequencing template. Sequenced by immunoSEQ multiplex PCR; TCRdb stores in-frame clones only, minus some. The sample lists fewer than 250,000 clones; 45% to 65% were seen once. This CDR3 spans 14 amino acids. Trimming left V 3 bases short and J 3 bases short, with 13 bases between. CDR1 is SGHRS, CDR2 YFSETQ, per germline. The clonotype comes from a human donor with alopecia areata. This chain uses TRBV5-1 with TRBJ2-7; possible D gene TRBD2, 5 bases. The source material was CD4+ T cells sorted from blood, sampled at week 4, from a patient treated with tofacitinib. The CDR3 sequence is CASSSRLQGYEQYF. DNA of the CDR3: TGCGCCAGCAGCTCTCGACTACAAGGCTACGAGCAGTACTTC.